Below, 7 T cell receptor beta chains from the same sample are listed, as sequenced in a study of blood T cell repertoires in COVID-19. Some clones are missing from TCRdb's copy, which holds only in-frame ones; the method was immunoSEQ multiplex PCR. The sample consists of over 110,000 clones, 70% to 90% of them appearing once. The sequencing sample was made of peripheral blood. Receptors originate from a human donor in a cohort sampled during active COVID-19.

This sequence joins TRBV7-2 and TRBJ1-2, with D unclear. V shed 2 bases and J shed 2 bases, with 12 bases lying between them. CDR1 SGHTA and CDR2 FQGNSA come from the germline V gene. There are 15 residues in the CDR3. CDR3 in DNA: TGTGCCAGCAGCTTACCTCTATATGTAAACTATGGCTACACCTTC. This codes for CASSLPLYVNYGYTF.

The chain combines TRBV15 with TRBJ2-2; a weak D match, TRBD1 (7 bases). This CDR3 is 18 amino acids long. Looked up from germline, CDR1 is LNHNV and CDR2 is YYDKDF (reference sequence). Trimming pared 0 bases from V and 0 bases from J, leaving 14 bases between. For the CDR3, the DNA is TGTGCCACCAGCAGAGACGGAACAGGGGAGGCGAACACCGGGGAGCTGTTTTTT. Translation: CATSRDGTGEANTGELFF.

This chain joins TRBV15 and TRBJ2-3; the D gene is possibly TRBD2 (6 bases). The CDR3 extends over 16 amino acids. V lost 0 bases and J 4 bases, leaving 14 bases between the germline ends. CDR1 and CDR2 from the germline V gene are LNHNV and YYDKDF (reference sequence). CDR3 in DNA: TGTGCCACCAGCAGAGATCACGGGGGTACTCCAGATACGCAGTATTTT. It yields the protein CATSRDHGGTPDTQYF.

V gene TRBV27 combines with J gene TRBJ2-7, with TRBD2 identical over 12 bases. Germline V gene lookup returns CDR1 MNHEY and CDR2 SMNVEV (reference sequence). V was pared by 4 bases and J by 2 bases, with 3 bases of the junction left unmatched. The CDR3 consists of 15 residues. This chain's CDR3 is CASSSRTSGAYEQYF. The CDR3 bases are TGTGCCAGCAGTTCCCGGACTAGCGGGGCCTACGAGCAGTACTTC.

The V and J genes are TRBV5-1 and TRBJ2-7; tentative D call: TRBD2 (5 bases). The CDR3 extends over 14 amino acids. Germline V CDR1 and CDR2: SGHRS, YFSETQ. Deletions cut 0 bases from V and 3 bases from J, with 10 bases between. CDR3: CASSLVGGRYEQYF. The DNA of the CDR3 is TGCGCCAGCAGCTTGGTTGGAGGCCGCTACGAGCAGTACTTC. Together with reference TRBV5-1 and TRBJ2-7, the CDR3 gives the full variable domain: KAGVTQTPRYLIKTRGQQVTLSCSPISGHRSVSWYQQTPGQGLQFLFEYFSETQRNKGNFPGRFSGRQFSNSRSEMNVSTLELGDSALYLCASSLVGGRYEQYFGPGTRLTVT.

The chain employs TRBV7-6 and TRBJ2-2; 8 nucleotides agree with TRBD1. From germline, CDR1 is SGHVS and CDR2 FNYEAQ. Losses at the gene ends were 3 bases for V and 4 bases for J; bases not matched to a gene: 4. The CDR3 consists of 15 residues. CDR3 amino acids: CASSLQGAGTGELFF. CDR3 coding DNA: TGTGCCAGCAGCTTGCAGGGGGCGGGCACCGGGGAGCTGTTTTTT. Using reference TRBV7-6 and TRBJ2-2 for the parts outside the CDR3, the full variable domain is GAGVSQSPRYKVTKRGQDVALRCDPISGHVSLYWYRQALGQGPEFLTYFNYEAQQDKSGLPNDRFSAERPEGSISTLTIQRTEQRDSAMYRCASSLQGAGTGELFFGEGSRLTVL.

The V and J genes are TRBV6-2 or TRBV6-3 and TRBJ2-5; D might be TRBD2 (6 bases). Between the trimmed V and J ends, which lost 5 bases and 4 bases, there was a span of 14 bases. This CDR3 has 14 residues. Germline V gene sequence: CDR1 MNHEY, CDR2 SVGEGT. CDR3 protein: CASSPGTHGETQYF. CDR3 nucleotides: TGTGCCAGCAGTCCCGGGACTCACGGAGAGACCCAGTACTTC.